This T cell receptor (beta chain) is drawn from a study of long-term antiretroviral therapy in people with HIV. The V gene lost 2 bases and the J gene lost 3 bases, with 9 bases spanning the gap. CDR1 is MNHEY, CDR2 SVGAGI, per germline. The length of the CDR3 is 14 residues. With respect to this clone: Its antigen is as yet unknown.

Findings of the study overall: For ART adherence, viral resistance and therapy changes, no data were available. Clones showing expansion before ART dominated the repertoire at all time points. Compared with controls, HIV repertoires showed narrower CDR3 length ranges.

The libraries were made with immunoSEQ v3.0 at survey level. Sequencing targeted roughly 35,000-55,000 T-cell genomes per sample. Sequenced by immunoSEQ multiplex PCR; TCRdb stores in-frame clones only, minus some. The data contain approximately 17,000 clones, approximately 73% of them singletons. The chain employs TRBV6-5 and TRBJ2-3, with D perhaps matching TRBD1 (5 bases). This clonotype was sampled from a woman between 50 and 59 years old with HIV. The source was unsorted PBMCs, collected roughly 2.5 years before starting antiretroviral therapy. The CDR3 coding sequence is TGTGCCAGCAGTTACGACAGAGAAACAGATACGCAGTATTTT. Its translation: CASSYDRETDTQYF.